This TCR beta chain derives from a study of blood T cells in healthy people across ages. Combining a sample-barcoded 5' primer with a J-beta primer mix, a second PCR ran for roughly 7 to 12 cycles. TCRdb processed the 5' RACE reads anew with MiXCR; each CDR3 protein has one entry. The table includes fewer than 1,200,000 distinct CDR3 sequences, roughly a quarter detected once. Germline CDR1 reads MDHEN; CDR2 reads SYDVKM. CDR3 length equals 16 residues. This clonotype was detected a few times. The data were also submitted as part of a second study, on T cells of mothers and their children.

The chain uses TRBV28 and TRBJ2-5, with 8 bases aligning to TRBD2. The DNA end lines up better with TRBJ2-1; the J call may be wrong. The sample was blood. This clonotype was sampled from a girl aged 2 to 10 in good health. The CDR3 here is CASSLNTGLGYNEQFF. The CDR3 nucleotides are TGTGCCAGCAGCTTAAATACGGGACTAGGCTACAATGAGCAGTTCTTC.